This T cell receptor (beta chain) was captured in a study of identical twins. General study findings and limits: With beta out-of-frame sequences, excess sharing by twins was weaker. For cord blood, abundant beta clonotypes had fewer insertions, unlike memory repertoires, which showed none.

A universal primer site came from template switching; cDNA carried unique molecular identifiers. One entry per CDR3 protein results from TCRdb running MiXCR on the 5' RACE reads. The sample has under 350,000 distinct CDR3 sequences, 7.5% to 9.5% seen once. The CDR3 extends over 16 amino acids. Trimming left V 0 bases short and J 1 base short, with 12 bases between. Germline V CDR1 and CDR2: MNHEY, SVGEGT. This clonotype was observed a handful of times. Its antigen is not identified. Healthy Caucasians, and only they, were the donors. Another study also made use of these data, one on yellow fever vaccine responses in identical twins.

The receptor was isolated from a woman between 18 and 29 years old in good health. This rearrangement joins TRBV6-2 or TRBV6-3 to TRBJ1-1, with D hard to call. The sample taken for sequencing was CD8+ T cells sorted from blood. Written as DNA, the CDR3 is TGTGCCAGCAGTTACTCGAGATCTCGAGGGAACACTGAAGCTTTCTTT. It specifies CASSYSRSRGNTEAFF.